The 16 T cell receptor beta chains in this list originate from one sample, sequenced in a study of PD-1 blockade in classical Hodgkin lymphoma. Assay: immunoSEQ multiplex PCR; the TCRdb copy retains only in-frame clones and omits some. The table records 50,000 to 75,000 clones, 75% to 90% of them present only once. Each patient experienced a relapse that followed autologous stem cell transplantation, and brentuximab vedotin exposure varied. The material was peripheral blood mononuclear cells (PBMCs), obtained at baseline. All receptors derive from a human donor with classical Hodgkin lymphoma.

The chain has TRBV6-4 and TRBJ2-2; D is ambiguous. Trimming left V 6 bases short and J 8 bases short, with 10 bases between. Germline assignment: CDR1 MRHNA and CDR2 SNTAGT. The length of the CDR3 is 12 residues. CDR3 sequence reads: CASRSPRGELFF. In nucleotides, the CDR3 is TGTGCCAGCAGGTCCCCTCGTGGGGAGCTGTTTTTT.

This chain connects TRBV6-6 to TRBJ1-2, with a possible D match to TRBD1 (6 bases). The CDR3 loop spans 16 amino acids. The germline V gene encodes CDR1 MNHNY and CDR2 SVGAGI (reference sequence). Trimming removed 5 bases at V and 2 bases at J, with 18 bases between. The CDR3 here is CASSLPQGRANYGYTF. The CDR3 DNA follows: TGTGCCAGCAGTCTTCCTCAGGGGAGGGCAAACTATGGCTACACCTTC.

V gene TRBV18 combines with J gene TRBJ1-4; the D gene is possibly TRBD1 (5 bases). Germline V lookup: CDR1 KGHSH, CDR2 LQKENI. Trimming took off 3 bases at V and 4 bases at J, with 9 bases between the two ends. The CDR3 has 14 amino acids. CDR3 sequence reads: CASSPGTLNEKLFF. Written as DNA, the CDR3 is TGTGCCAGCTCACCCGGGACCCTTAATGAAAAACTGTTTTTT. The whole variable domain, remainder taken from reference TRBV18 and TRBJ1-4, is NAGVMQNPRHLVRRRGQEARLRCSPMKGHSHVYWYRQLPEEGLKFMVYLQKENIIDESGMPKERFSAEFPKEGPSILRIQQVVRGDSAAYFCASSPGTLNEKLFFGSGTQLSVL.

V and J are TRBV5-1 and TRBJ2-3; no definite D call. Germline assignment: CDR1 SGHRS and CDR2 YFSETQ. V lost 0 bases to trimming and J lost 0 bases, with 5 bases between them. The CDR3 covers 14 residues. CDR3 nucleotide sequence: TGCGCCAGCAGCTTGGGGTTCAGCACAGATACGCAGTATTTT. It is translated as CASSLGFSTDTQYF.

This chain links TRBV9 with TRBJ2-7; perhaps D is TRBD1 or TRBD2 (5 bases each). CDR1 and CDR2 from the germline V gene are SGDLS and YYNGEE. The CDR3 has 14 amino acids. Trimming removed 0 bases at V and 7 bases at J, with 14 bases between. The CDR3 nucleotides are TGTGCCAGCAGCGTAGAAGGGGATCCGGGGGAGCAGTACTTC. This encodes CASSVEGDPGEQYF.

V gene TRBV14 combines with J gene TRBJ2-2, with 8 bases identical to TRBD1. The J segment lost 6 bases and the V segment lost 2 bases, leaving 2 bases of the junction unmatched. The CDR3 sequence is 14 residues long. CDR1 and CDR2 from the germline V gene are SGHDN and FVKESK. The CDR3 nucleotides are TGTGCCAGCAGCCAATACAGGGGGGCCGGGGAGCTGTTTTTT. Residues: CASSQYRGAGELFF.

The chain recombines TRBV5-6 with TRBJ1-5, with a possible D match to TRBD1 (5 bases). V was trimmed by 0 bases and J by 6 bases, leaving 16 bases between them. Germline V gene data show CDR1 as SGHDT and CDR2 as YYEEEE. The CDR3 sequence is 16 residues long. For the CDR3, the DNA is TGTGCCAGCAGCTTGGCCGGACAAGGGTTCCTTCAGCCCCAGCATTTT. It encodes CASSLAGQGFLQPQHF.

This clone was detected only once. The chain recombines TRBV6-6 with TRBJ2-7; D remains ambiguous. The V end lost 4 bases, the J end lost 3 bases, and 7 bases lay between the germline ends. Germline CDR1 is MNHNY and CDR2 is SVGAGI (reference sequence). The CDR3 contains 12 residues. The CDR3 bases are TGTGCCAGCAGTTTTCCGGGCTACGAGCAGTACTTC. Encoded protein: CASSFPGYEQYF.

This chain links TRBV19 with TRBJ2-7; D might be TRBD2 (6 bases). The V and J ends lost 1 base and 1 base respectively, with 8 bases between them. CDR3 length: 14 amino acids. Germline values: CDR1 LNHDA, CDR2 SQIVND (reference sequence). The CDR3 sequence is CASSIGRESYEQYF. The CDR3 DNA reads as TGTGCCAGTAGTATAGGGAGGGAATCCTACGAGCAGTACTTC.

The chain employs TRBV27 and TRBJ2-3; D is perhaps TRBD1 (6 bases). Trimming cost V 4 bases and J 6 bases, with 23 bases left between them. The CDR3 is made up of 17 amino acids. Germline V gene lookup returns CDR1 MNHEY and CDR2 SMNVEV (reference sequence). The CDR3 bases are TGTGCCAGCAGTTCCGCCCAGGGGACCCGCCGTATGGATACGCAGTATTTT. It codes for CASSSAQGTRRMDTQYF.

CDR3 amino acids: CASSMSLSAAVNQPQHF. DNA of the CDR3: TGTGCCAGTAGTATGTCGCTGTCGGCAGCCGTTAATCAGCCCCAGCATTTT. This chain uses TRBV19 with TRBJ1-5; the D is unclear. Germline V gives CDR1 LNHDA, CDR2 SQIVND (reference sequence). CDR3 size: 17 residues. Trimming left V 3 bases short and J 4 bases short, with 19 bases between.

The rearrangement joins TRBV29-1 to TRBJ2-5, with no clear D. The germline CDR1 and CDR2 sequences are SQVTM and ANQGSEA. This CDR3 comprises 9 residues. Trimming removed 0 bases at V and 7 bases at J, with 0 bases between. CDR3 sequence: CSVEETQYF. CDR3 sequence (DNA): TGCAGCGTTGAAGAGACCCAGTACTTC. Full variable domain (outside the CDR3, taken from reference TRBV29-1 and TRBJ2-5): SAVISQKPSRDICQRGTSLTIQCQVDSQVTMMFWYRQQPGQSLTLIATANQGSEATYESGFVIDKFPISRPNLTFSTLTVSNMSPEDSSIYLCSVEETQYFGPGTRLLVL.

The chain employs TRBV19 and TRBJ2-5; 11 positions match TRBD1. This CDR3 contains 13 residues. Germline V gives CDR1 LNHDA, CDR2 SQIVND (reference sequence). Trimming removed 10 bases from V and 5 bases from J; junction bases left unmatched: 6. The CDR3 nucleotides read TGTGCCACCGCGGACAGGGGGCAGGAGACCCAGTACTTC. Encoded protein: CATADRGQETQYF.

The chain has TRBV6-1 and TRBJ1-1; possible D gene TRBD1, 5 bases. The CDR3 consists of 13 residues. The germline V gene encodes CDR1 MNHNS and CDR2 SASEGT. Between the trimmed V and J ends, which lost 4 bases and 4 bases, there was a span of 10 bases. CDR3 sequence (DNA): TGTGCCAGCAGTGGGATAGGGACCACTGAAGCTTTCTTT. Protein sequence: CASSGIGTTEAFF.

This chain connects TRBV15 to TRBJ1-5; D gene ambiguous. The CDR3 is 15 residues long. Germline V gene sequence: CDR1 LNHNV, CDR2 YYDKDF (reference sequence). V lost 0 bases to trimming and J lost 2 bases, with 8 bases between them. The DNA of the CDR3 is TGTGCCACCAGCAGAGATCGGGCAGGCAATCAGCCCCAGCATTTT. It specifies CATSRDRAGNQPQHF.

This chain connects TRBV9 to TRBJ2-5; 10 nucleotides align to TRBD2. The CDR3 sequence is 16 residues long. J gave up 3 bases and V 1 base, and 6 bases lay outside the gene matches. The germline V gene encodes CDR1 SGDLS and CDR2 YYNGEE. The CDR3 is CASSVSGLAGEETQYF. In nucleotides, the CDR3 is TGTGCCAGCAGCGTATCCGGGCTAGCGGGGGAAGAGACCCAGTACTTC.